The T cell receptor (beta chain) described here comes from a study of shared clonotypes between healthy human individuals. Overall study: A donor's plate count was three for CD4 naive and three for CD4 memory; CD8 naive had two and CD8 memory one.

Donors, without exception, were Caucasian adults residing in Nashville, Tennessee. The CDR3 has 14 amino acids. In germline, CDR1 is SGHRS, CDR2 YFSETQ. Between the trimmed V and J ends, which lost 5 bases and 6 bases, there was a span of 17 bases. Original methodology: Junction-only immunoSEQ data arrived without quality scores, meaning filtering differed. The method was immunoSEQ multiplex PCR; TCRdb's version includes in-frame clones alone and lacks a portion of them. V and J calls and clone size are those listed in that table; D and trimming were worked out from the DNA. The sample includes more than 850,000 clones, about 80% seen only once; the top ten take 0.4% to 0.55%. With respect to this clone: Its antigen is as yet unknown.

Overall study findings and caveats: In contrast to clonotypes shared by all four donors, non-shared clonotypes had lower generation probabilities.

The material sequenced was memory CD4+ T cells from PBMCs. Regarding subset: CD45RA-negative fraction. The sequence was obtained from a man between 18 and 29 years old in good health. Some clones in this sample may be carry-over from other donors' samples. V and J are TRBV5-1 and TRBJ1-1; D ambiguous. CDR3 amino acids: CASRESGIGAEAFF. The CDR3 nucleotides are TGCGCCAGCAGGGAGTCGGGGATTGGCGCTGAAGCTTTCTTT.